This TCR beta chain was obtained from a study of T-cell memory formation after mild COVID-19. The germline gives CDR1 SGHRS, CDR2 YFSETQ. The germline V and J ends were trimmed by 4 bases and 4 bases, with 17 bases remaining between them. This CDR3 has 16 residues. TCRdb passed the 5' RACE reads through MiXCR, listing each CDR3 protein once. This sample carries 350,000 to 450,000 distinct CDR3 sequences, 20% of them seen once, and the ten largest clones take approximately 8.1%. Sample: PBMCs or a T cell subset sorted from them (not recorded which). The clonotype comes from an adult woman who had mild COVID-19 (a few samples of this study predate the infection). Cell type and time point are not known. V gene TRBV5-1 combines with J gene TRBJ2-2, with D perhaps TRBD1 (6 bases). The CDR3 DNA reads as TGCGCCAGCAGCCTCTCCGGGACACAGGGCACCGGGGAGCTGTTTTTT. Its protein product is CASSLSGTQGTGELFF. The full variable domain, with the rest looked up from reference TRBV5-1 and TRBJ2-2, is KAGVTQTPRYLIKTRGQQVTLSCSPISGHRSVSWYQQTPGQGLQFLFEYFSETQRNKGNFPGRFSGRQFSNSRSEMNVSTLELGDSALYLCASSLSGTQGTGELFFGEGSRLTVL.